What follows describes a single T cell receptor beta chain. Its antigen remains unknown. Each sample's TCRB immunosequencing used around 470 nanograms of biopsy DNA. Here immunoSEQ multiplex PCR was the method, and the copy in TCRdb shows in-frame clones only, minus some. The table has more than 9,000 clones, 70% to 80% seen once. CDR1 is SGHDN, CDR2 FVKESK, per germline. The CDR3 is made up of 15 amino acids. With V trimmed by 1 base and J by 8 bases, 5 bases remained unmatched. The sample comes from a study of T cell repertoires in ileal Crohn's disease. Study background: Median disease duration was 7.9 years; 35% smoked at surgery. Operated complications were stricturing disease (61%) and penetrating disease (approximately 39%). Study outcomes and limitations: Active smokers at surgery had more clonal expansions than non-smokers.

Material: ileal tissue. V and J are TRBV14 and TRBJ2-2; 9 bases line up with TRBD2. The source is an adult with Crohn's disease. CDR3 sequence: CASSQVRGGPGELFF. The CDR3 coding sequence is TGTGCCAGCAGCCAAGTGCGGGGGGGCCCAGGGGAGCTGTTTTTT.